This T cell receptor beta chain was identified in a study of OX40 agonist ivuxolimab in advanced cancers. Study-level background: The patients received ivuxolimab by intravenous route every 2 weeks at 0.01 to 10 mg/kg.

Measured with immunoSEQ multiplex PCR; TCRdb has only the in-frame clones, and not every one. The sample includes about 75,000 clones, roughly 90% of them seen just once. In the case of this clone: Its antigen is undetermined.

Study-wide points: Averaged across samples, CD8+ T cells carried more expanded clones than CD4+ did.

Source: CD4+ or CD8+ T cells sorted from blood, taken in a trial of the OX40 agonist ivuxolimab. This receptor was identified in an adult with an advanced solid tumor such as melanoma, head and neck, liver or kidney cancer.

Here the CDR3 DNA reads TGTGCCAGCAGGTCCCCGGGACAGGGGGGTGGCGGCTACACCTTC. Protein sequence: CASRSPGQGGGGYTF. The chain joins TRBV28 to TRBJ1-2, with 11 bases identical to TRBD1. V trimming: 6 bases; J trimming: 8 bases; junction bases outside the gene matches: 11. The length of the CDR3 is 15 residues. CDR1 is MDHEN, CDR2 SYDVKM, per germline.